These 10 T cell receptor beta chains were sequenced from one sample in a study of identifying expanded T cells in peripheral blood. Only in-frame clones appear in the TCRdb table, and some are missing; sequencing was by immunoSEQ multiplex PCR. The repertoire consists of some 76,000 clones, with roughly 90% occurring once and the leading ten covering more than 2.5%. The sample was blood. These receptors were collected from a person aged 18 to 75 in good health.

The chain is built from TRBV28 and TRBJ2-3; the match to TRBD1 covers 10 bases. CDR3 size: 17 residues. V lost 7 bases and J lost 1; bases outside the gene matches: 11. In germline, CDR1 is MDHEN, CDR2 SYDVKM. The CDR3 protein is CASTYSGTGAGTDTQYF. CDR3 in DNA: TGTGCCAGCACCTATTCCGGGACAGGGGCGGGCACAGATACGCAGTATTTT.

The genes are TRBV4-2 and TRBJ2-7; D is ambiguous. Germline CDR1 reads LGHNA; CDR2 reads YNFKEQ. This CDR3 is built from 14 residues. V dropped 0 bases and J dropped 5 bases, with 11 bases sitting between them. The CDR3 nucleotides are TGTGCCAGCAGCCAAGATCCCCTAGTAGACGAGCAGTACTTC. It translates to CASSQDPLVDEQYF.

The chain has TRBV7-2 and TRBJ2-7; 8 nucleotides line up with TRBD2. CDR3 length: 15 residues. J was trimmed by 6 bases and V by 2 bases; bases with no gene match: 9. Germline V gene lookup returns CDR1 SGHTA and CDR2 FQGNSA. CDR3 in amino acids: CASSLKSGSKGEQYF. CDR3 DNA sequence: TGTGCCAGCAGCTTAAAGAGCGGGAGTAAGGGCGAGCAGTACTTC.

This chain connects TRBV18 to TRBJ2-3; D call uncertain. V lost 10 bases, J lost 0 bases, and 8 bases lay in between. Germline lookup yields CDR1 KGHSH and CDR2 LQKENI. The length of the CDR3 is 12 residues. Here the CDR3 DNA reads TGTGCCACCATGGGAAGCACAGATACGCAGTATTTT. Its translation: CATMGSTDTQYF.

V is TRBV19 and J is TRBJ1-4, with TRBD1 identical over 9 bases. Germline trimming cut 4 bases from V and 0 bases from J; bases unmatched to any gene: 3. CDR1 is LNHDA, CDR2 SQIVND, per germline (reference sequence). The CDR3 extends over 16 amino acids. The CDR3 spells CASSTTGGATNEKLFF. The CDR3 bases are TGTGCCAGTAGTACGACAGGGGGAGCAACTAATGAAAAACTGTTTTTT.

The chain couples TRBV11-2 to TRBJ1-1; D remains ambiguous. V was pared by 1 base and J by 0 bases, with 3 bases between. This CDR3 is 13 amino acids long. CDR1 and CDR2 from the germline V gene are SGHAT and FQNNGV. The CDR3 DNA reads TGTGCCAGCAGCTTAGCAGTGAACACTGAAGCTTTCTTT. Protein: CASSLAVNTEAFF.

The gene calls are TRBV10-2 and TRBJ1-5; a possible D gene is TRBD1 (6 bases). The CDR3 runs to 16 residues. The V end was cut by 6 bases, the J end by 0 bases, with 15 bases between. Per the germline V gene, CDR1 is WSHSY and CDR2 is SAAADI. This CDR3 reads CASRGGGIDSNQPQHF. For the CDR3, the DNA is TGCGCCAGCAGAGGGGGAGGGATAGATAGCAATCAGCCCCAGCATTTT.

V usage is TRBV11-3 and J usage is TRBJ2-3, with D tentatively TRBD2 (6 bases). Trimming cost V 4 bases and J 5 bases, with 13 bases left between them. Germline-derived CDR1 and CDR2 are SGHNT and YENEEA. The CDR3 consists of 14 residues. DNA for the CDR3: TGTGCCAGCAGCTCTCCCAGGGAGGTAGATACGCAGTATTTT. The encoded protein is CASSSPREVDTQYF.

CDR3 sequence (DNA): TGTGCCAGCACCCCTCCGGGGGGAAACTATGGCTACACCTTC. Amino acids: CASTPPGGNYGYTF. This sequence joins TRBV5-5 and TRBJ1-2; D is perhaps TRBD1 (5 bases). Trimming took 6 bases from V and 2 from J, leaving 14 bases between them. The length of the CDR3 is 14 residues. In germline, CDR1 is SGHKS, CDR2 YYEKEE (reference sequence).

The V call is TRBV28, the J call TRBJ2-7; no firm D call. The CDR3 consists of 14 residues. Germline V CDR1 and CDR2: MDHEN, SYDVKM. V lost 7 bases, J lost 0 bases, and 13 bases lay in between. CDR3 sequence (DNA): TGTGCCAGCATATCCGGCGATAGCTCCTACGAGCAGTACTTC. Translated: CASISGDSSYEQYF.